These 32 T cell receptor beta chains share one sample of origin, sequenced in a study of CD8+CD57+ T cells in acquired aplastic anemia. It was genomic DNA that served as the template for profiling TCR beta VDJ and CDR3. Each CDR3 protein is one row after TCRdb ran MiXCR on the reads. The profile covers 150,000 to 200,000 distinct CDR3 sequences, with 55% to 70% appearing a single time and under 60% taken by the ten largest. The sequenced material came from sorted CD4+, CD8+, or CD8+CD57+ T cells (not recorded which) from PBMCs. These receptors all stem from a human donor with severe aplastic anemia or a healthy control (not recorded which).

The V gene is TRBV12-3 or TRBV12-4, the J gene TRBJ2-5; no firm D call. Trimming stripped 6 bases from V and 3 bases from J, with 8 bases between. The length of the CDR3 is 12 residues. CDR3 in amino acids: CASRGREETQYF. The CDR3 bases are TGTGCCAGCAGGGGAAGGGAAGAGACCCAGTACTTC.

The chain combines TRBV19 with TRBJ2-5; perhaps D is TRBD1 or TRBD2 (7 bases each). With the DNA end fitting TRBJ2-7 better, the J assignment may be wrong. Per germline, CDR1 LNHDA and CDR2 SQIVND (reference sequence). This CDR3 comprises 14 residues. The CDR3 loop reads CASSHRGGSYEQYF. Written as DNA, the CDR3 is TGTGCCAGTAGTCACAGGGGAGGGTCCTACGAGCAGTACTTC.

This clonotype was detected only a few times. The V gene is TRBV5-1, the J gene TRBJ2-7; D gene unclear. The germline V and J ends were trimmed by 1 base and 7 bases, with 6 bases remaining between them. From germline, CDR1 is SGHRS and CDR2 YFSETQ. The CDR3 spans 11 residues. The DNA of the CDR3 is TGCGCCAGCAGCTTGTTGAGTGAGCAGTACTTC. Translated: CASSLLSEQYF.

The chain employs TRBV15 and TRBJ2-7; no clear D. Germline V CDR1 and CDR2: LNHNV, YYDKDF (reference sequence). The CDR3 is made up of 14 amino acids. V was pared by 6 bases and J by 9 bases, with 21 bases between. The chain's CDR3 is CATSSAASTDTQYF. The CDR3 DNA reads TGTGCCACCAGTTCCGCCGCGAGCACAGATACGCAGTACTTC.

This chain uses TRBV14 with TRBJ1-1, with no clear D. The CDR3 covers 13 residues. CDR1 and CDR2 from the germline V gene are SGHDN and FVKESK. V was clipped by 0 bases and J by 7 bases, with 9 bases between them. The CDR3, as DNA: TGTGCCAGCAGCCAAGATTTGAAGGGTGAAGCTTTCTTT. Translation gives CASSQDLKGEAFF.

For the CDR3, the DNA is TGTGCCAGCAGGCCGGGACAGGGGAGTTTCGGCGAGCAGTACTTC. This gives the protein CASRPGQGSFGEQYF. This rearrangement joins TRBV2 to TRBJ2-7, with TRBD1 matching over 10 bases. Germline lookup yields CDR1 SNHLY and CDR2 FYNNEI. The CDR3 loop spans 15 amino acids. Trimming cost V 6 bases and J 6 bases; bases outside gene matches: 11.

This clonotype was seen just once. The chain employs TRBV19 and TRBJ2-7; tentatively, D is TRBD1 (5 bases). The germline V gene encodes CDR1 LNHDA and CDR2 SQIVND (reference sequence). The CDR3 consists of 14 residues. CDR3 protein: CARGETVYDYEQYF. The CDR3 bases are TGTGCTAGAGGCGAGACAGTTTATGACTACGAGCAGTACTTC. Using reference TRBV19 and TRBJ2-7 for the parts outside the CDR3, the full variable domain is DGGITQSPKYLFRKEGQNVTLSCEQNLNHDAMYWYRQDPGQGLRLIYYSQIVNDFQKGDIAEGYSVSREKKESFPLTVTSAQKNPTAFYLCARGETVYDYEQYFGPGTRLTVT.

This clonotype showed up many times. The chain joins TRBV7-2 to TRBJ1-4; 7 nucleotides line up with TRBD1. The CDR3 has 14 amino acids. V lost 2 bases, J lost 6 bases, and 3 bases stayed unmatched. The germline CDR1 and CDR2 sequences are SGHTA and FQGNSA. CDR3 DNA sequence: TGTGCCAGCAGCTTACCCAGGGGGGATGAAAAACTGTTTTTT. The encoded protein is CASSLPRGDEKLFF. The variable domain in full, completed from reference TRBV7-2 and TRBJ1-4, reads GAGVSQSPSNKVTEKGKDVELRCDPISGHTALYWYRQSLGQGLEFLIYFQGNSAPDKSGLPSDRFSAERTGGSVSTLTIQRTQQEDSAVYLCASSLPRGDEKLFFGSGTQLSVL.

V gene TRBV5-5 combines with J gene TRBJ1-2; D might be TRBD1 (5 bases). This CDR3 spans 13 amino acids. Between the trimmed V and J ends, which lost 4 bases and 5 bases, there was a span of 12 bases. CDR1 and CDR2 from the germline V gene are SGHKS and YYEKEE (reference sequence). The CDR3 protein is CASSEGPSYGYTF. CDR3 DNA: TGTGCCAGCAGCGAGGGACCATCGTATGGCTACACCTTC.

The rearrangement uses TRBV7-8 and TRBJ2-7, with D perhaps being TRBD1 or TRBD2 (5 bases each). CDR1 and CDR2 (germline): SGHVS, FQNEAQ. The CDR3 has 14 residues. V gave up 3 bases and J gave up 5 bases, with 14 bases separating them. The CDR3 protein is CASSLTVAPNEQYF. The CDR3 region has the DNA TGTGCCAGCAGCTTGACAGTAGCGCCTAACGAGCAGTACTTC.

This clonotype came up many times. The J gene is TRBJ1-5, the V gene TRBV7-9; possible D gene TRBD1, 5 bases. There are 16 residues in the CDR3. Germline CDR1 SEHNR, CDR2 FQNEAQ (reference sequence). Trimming took off 5 bases at V and 2 bases at J, with 16 bases between the two ends. The CDR3 DNA is TGTGCCAGCAGCATTTCAGGGTCCAGGGGCAATCAGCCCCAGCATTTT. It encodes CASSISGSRGNQPQHF.

This clonotype was observed at least ten times. V usage is TRBV6-2 or TRBV6-3 and J usage is TRBJ1-1; unclear D gene. Trimming left V 6 bases short and J 3 bases short, with 8 bases between. The CDR3 has 12 amino acids. The germline V gene has CDR1 MNHEY and CDR2 SVGEGT. CDR3 loop: CASSPLDTEAFF. CDR3 in DNA: TGTGCCAGCAGCCCTCTTGACACTGAAGCTTTCTTT.

This clonotype appeared a single time. The chain carries TRBV5-4 and TRBJ2-3, with a tentative D call TRBD2 (5 bases). CDR1 is SGHNT and CDR2 is YYREEE in the germline V gene (reference sequence). The V gene lost 4 bases and the J gene lost 6 bases, with 18 bases spanning the gap. The CDR3 is made up of 15 amino acids. The chain's CDR3 is CASSTALRRGDTQYF. The CDR3 DNA reads as TGTGCCAGCAGCACCGCCCTCCGACGAGGGGATACGCAGTATTTT.

The rearrangement uses TRBV6-2 or TRBV6-3 and TRBJ2-5; perhaps D is TRBD1 or TRBD2 (6 bases each). The V gene lost 0 bases and the J gene lost 0 bases, with 11 bases spanning the gap. Germline V CDR1 and CDR2: MNHEY, SVGEGT. This CDR3 has 16 residues. CDR3 amino acids: CASSYSRDTYQETQYF. CDR3 sequence (DNA): TGTGCCAGCAGTTACTCGCGGGACACGTACCAAGAGACCCAGTACTTC.

The rearrangement links TRBV7-8 to TRBJ2-1; the D gene is possibly TRBD2 (6 bases). The V and J ends lost 8 bases and 10 bases respectively, with 18 bases between them. The CDR3 extends over 13 amino acids. CDR1 SGHVS and CDR2 FQNEAQ come from the germline V gene. CDR3 sequence: CASAGGEPREQFF. The CDR3 DNA reads TGTGCCAGCGCGGGCGGGGAACCCAGGGAGCAGTTCTTC.

This clonotype appeared a few times. The chain couples TRBV20-1 to TRBJ1-1; D is unclear. V lost 0 bases and J 10 bases, leaving 18 bases between the germline ends. Germline assignment: CDR1 DFQATT and CDR2 SNEGSKA (reference sequence). The CDR3 loop spans 14 amino acids. The CDR3 sequence: CSARDPKETSGAFF. CDR3 sequence (DNA): TGCAGTGCTAGAGATCCGAAGGAAACCAGTGGAGCTTTCTTT.

V gene TRBV20-1 combines with J gene TRBJ1-6; D call uncertain. V gave up 3 bases and J gave up 8 bases, with 8 bases separating them. Looked up from germline, CDR1 is DFQATT and CDR2 is SNEGSKA (reference sequence). CDR3 length: 12 residues. The chain's CDR3 is CSASGPDSPLHF. CDR3 sequence (DNA): TGCAGTGCTAGTGGCCCTGATTCACCCCTCCACTTT.

The chain is built from TRBV19 and TRBJ1-6, with D perhaps TRBD1 (5 bases). From germline, CDR1 is LNHDA and CDR2 SQIVND (reference sequence). V was pared by 7 bases and J by 3 bases, with 10 bases between. The CDR3 has 14 amino acids. The CDR3: CASIGAGYNSPLHF. CDR3 nucleotide sequence: TGTGCCAGTATCGGGGCCGGCTATAATTCACCCCTCCACTTT. Full variable domain (rest looked up from reference TRBV19 and TRBJ1-6): DGGITQSPKYLFRKEGQNVTLSCEQNLNHDAMYWYRQDPGQGLRLIYYSQIVNDFQKGDIAEGYSVSREKKESFPLTVTSAQKNPTAFYLCASIGAGYNSPLHFGNGTRLTVT.

This rearrangement joins TRBV7-2 to TRBJ2-5; D is unresolved. This CDR3 is 14 amino acids long. Germline CDR1 is SGHTA and CDR2 is FQGNSA. The V end was cut by 1 base, the J end by 3 bases, with 9 bases between. Here the CDR3 reads CASSLDKRKETQYF. The DNA of the CDR3 is TGTGCCAGCAGCTTAGACAAGCGAAAAGAGACCCAGTACTTC.

This clonotype was observed once. CDR3 in amino acids: CASSLFTEAFF. The CDR3 DNA reads TGTGCCAGCAGCCTCTTCACTGAAGCTTTCTTT. The V gene is TRBV7-8, the J gene TRBJ1-1; D remains ambiguous. Germline V gene sequence: CDR1 SGHVS, CDR2 FQNEAQ. This CDR3 spans 11 amino acids. V lost 5 bases, J lost 4 bases, and 5 bases lay in between.

The J gene is TRBJ2-7, the V gene TRBV29-1; D assignment may be TRBD1 or TRBD2 (5 bases each). CDR1 and CDR2 from the germline V gene are SQVTM and ANQGSEA. V lost 6 bases to trimming and J lost 3 bases, with 9 bases between them. The CDR3 sequence is 11 residues long. DNA for the CDR3: TGCAGCGTCCAGGGAGTCTACGAGCAGTACTTC. Amino acids: CSVQGVYEQYF.

This chain connects TRBV7-3 to TRBJ1-1; D is undetermined. Per the germline V gene, CDR1 is SGHTA and CDR2 is FQGTGA. The V end was cut by 2 bases, the J end by 4 bases, with 11 bases between. There are 14 residues in the CDR3. The CDR3 coding sequence is TGTGCCAGCAGCTTAGGAACTGCGGGCACTGAAGCTTTCTTT. It codes for CASSLGTAGTEAFF.

This clonotype was seen a few times. CDR3 sequence reads: CASSSPETQYF. The CDR3 DNA reads TGTGCCAGCAGCTCTCCCGAGACCCAGTACTTC. The chain joins TRBV7-3 to TRBJ2-5; D ambiguous. Trimming shortened V by 4 bases and J by 5 bases, and 5 bases separated the two germline ends. Per the germline V gene, CDR1 is SGHTA and CDR2 is FQGTGA. This CDR3 region has 11 residues. Variable domain in full (rest from reference TRBV7-3 and TRBJ2-5): GAGVSQTPSNKVTEKGKYVELRCDPISGHTALYWYRQSLGQGPEFLIYFQGTGAADDSGLPNDRFFAVRPEGSVSTLKIQRTERGDSAVYLCASSSPETQYFGPGTRLLVL.

This clonotype was recorded a few times. V usage is TRBV6-5 and J usage is TRBJ2-7, with 7 bases matching TRBD1. CDR1 is MNHEY, CDR2 SVGAGI, per germline. There are 12 residues in the CDR3. After removal of 5 bases from V and 3 bases from J, the junction contained 1 base not matched to a gene. CDR3 amino acids: CASSRDSYEQYF. The DNA for the CDR3 is TGTGCCAGCAGTAGGGACAGCTACGAGCAGTACTTC.

This sequence joins TRBV12-3 or TRBV12-4 and TRBJ2-7; weak D call: TRBD1 (5 bases). The CDR3 is 13 amino acids. V lost 3 bases and J lost 3, with 9 bases in between. The CDR3 coding sequence is TGTGCCAGCAGTTTTGACAGCGTCTACGAGCAGTACTTC. Encoded protein: CASSFDSVYEQYF.

This clonotype was recorded once. The chain uses TRBV6-5 and TRBJ2-7, with D perhaps given as TRBD1 or TRBD2 (5 bases each). The end of the DNA fits TRBJ2-5 better, so the J call may be wrong. Germline CDR1 MNHEY, CDR2 SVGAGI. There are 13 residues in the CDR3. The CDR3 DNA reads as TGTGCCTCTGACCCCGGGTGGGGGGAGACCCAGTACTTC. This encodes CASDPGWGETQYF.

V is TRBV10-2 and J is TRBJ1-4; no firm D call. CDR1 is WSHSY, CDR2 SAAADI, per germline. Trimming left V 0 bases short and J 5 bases short, with 10 bases between. CDR3 length equals 15 residues. CDR3 sequence reads: CASSESEVVNEKLFF. The CDR3 DNA follows: TGCGCCAGCAGTGAGTCAGAGGTCGTGAATGAAAAACTGTTTTTT.

The chain carries TRBV6-4 and TRBJ1-4; 11 positions match TRBD1. Losses at the gene ends were 6 bases for V and 1 base for J; bases not matched to a gene: 7. Looked up from germline, CDR1 is MRHNA and CDR2 is SNTAGT. The length of the CDR3 is 17 residues. The CDR3 DNA reads as TGTGCCAGCAGGGCCTGGGACAGGGGGGTAACTAATGAAAAACTGTTTTTT. Translation: CASRAWDRGVTNEKLFF.

V gene TRBV5-1 combines with J gene TRBJ1-1; a weak D match, TRBD1 (5 bases). CDR1 is SGHRS and CDR2 is YFSETQ in the germline V gene. This CDR3 is built from 15 residues. Trimming removed 2 bases from V and 0 bases from J, with 11 bases in between. The CDR3, as DNA: TGCGCCAGCAGCTTCGCAGGGAACATGAACACTGAAGCTTTCTTT. It specifies CASSFAGNMNTEAFF. Full variable domain (rest looked up from reference TRBV5-1 and TRBJ1-1): KAGVTQTPRYLIKTRGQQVTLSCSPISGHRSVSWYQQTPGQGLQFLFEYFSETQRNKGNFPGRFSGRQFSNSRSEMNVSTLELGDSALYLCASSFAGNMNTEAFFGQGTRLTVV.

V gene TRBV6-2 or TRBV6-3 combines with J gene TRBJ1-5, with 7 bases matching TRBD1. Germline V lookup: CDR1 MNHEY, CDR2 SVGEGT. There are 14 residues in the CDR3. V shed 6 bases and J 6 bases; nucleotides not matched to a gene: 8. CDR3 DNA sequence: TGTGCCAGCAGCCTGGGGACAGCCTCTCAGCCCCAGCATTTT. The encoded protein is CASSLGTASQPQHF.

The CDR3 DNA sequence: TGTGCCAGTAGTACCCCTGGACAGGGATTTGAAGAGACCCAGTACTTC. Translation gives CASSTPGQGFEETQYF. The rearrangement joins TRBV19 to TRBJ2-5; TRBD1 aligns across 8 bases. The CDR3 length is 16 residues. Germline assignment: CDR1 LNHDA and CDR2 SQIVND (reference sequence). V shed 4 bases and J 3 bases; nucleotides not matched to a gene: 10.

The chain combines TRBV20-1 with TRBJ1-2, with unresolved D. The CDR3 extends over 14 amino acids. The V gene lost 1 base and the J gene lost 4 bases, with 13 bases spanning the gap. From germline, CDR1 is DFQATT and CDR2 SNEGSKA (reference sequence). The chain's CDR3 is CSARVSREAYGYTF. CDR3 nucleotides: TGCAGTGCTAGAGTGAGTCGGGAAGCCTATGGCTACACCTTC.